What follows is one T cell receptor (beta chain) and its context. This sample includes further DNA sequences coding for the same CDR3. CDR1 is SGHRS and CDR2 is YFSETQ in the germline V gene. The CDR3 has 16 residues. The V and J ends lost 4 bases and 6 bases, in that order; junction bases with no gene match: 4. These data come from a study of blood T cell repertoires in COVID-19. Study-wide context: Samples came from the United States, Italy and Spain, spanning acute and convalescent COVID-19. PBMCs, B-cell-depleted T cells, or T cells provided the cDNA or gDNA that made up the material.

As originally analysed: Scientists estimated how many nucleated cells there were by amplifying reference gene primers. Sequencing used immunoSEQ multiplex PCR; TCRdb keeps in-frame clones, though not all of them. The D gene and trimming were derived from the DNA, and the V and J assignments and clone size from that table. The table lists 150,000 to 200,000 clones, more than 65% of them singletons. The TCR comes from a human donor with acute or convalescent COVID-19. The donor label of this sample is uncertain. The chain combines TRBV5-1 with TRBJ2-1, with 16 nucleotides matching TRBD2. The material sequenced was peripheral blood. Here the CDR3 DNA reads TGCGCCAGCAGCCCGGGACTAGCGGGAGGGCTCAATGAGCAGTTCTTC. Protein sequence: CASSPGLAGGLNEQFF.